These T cell receptor beta chains were read from a single sample in a study of cytomegalovirus exposure and HLA in healthy donors. Produced via immunoSEQ multiplex PCR; TCRdb's table is partial and in-frame only. The table counts approximately 110,000 clones; over 2% lies in the top ten. Source material: PBMCs. The receptors here all came from a middle-aged man in good health and CMV-seronegative. CDR3s include the opening cysteine and the closing phenylalanine or tryptophan. D genes are given only for firm matches.

CDR3: CASTLTGNYGYTF
DNA: TGTGCCAGCACCCTAACAGGGAACTATGGCTACACCTTC
V: TRBV5-6
J: TRBJ1-2
D: -

CDR3: CASSLREEKDTQYF
DNA: TGTGCCAGCAGTCTACGGGAGGAAAAAGATACGCAGTATTTT
V: TRBV7-9
J: TRBJ2-3
D: TRBD2

CDR3: CAISGQQTNTGELFF
DNA: TGTGCCATCAGTGGGCAACAGACGAACACCGGGGAGCTGTTTTTT
V: TRBV10-3
J: TRBJ2-2
D: -

CDR3: CASSQPLAGESEQYF
DNA: TGTGCCAGCTCACAACCCTTAGCGGGAGAGTCCGAGCAGTACTTC
V: TRBV18
J: TRBJ2-7
D: TRBD2

CDR3: CASSVTLSGNTEAFF
DNA: TGTGCCAGCAGCGTCACGTTGTCAGGGAACACTGAAGCTTTCTTT
V: TRBV5-6
J: TRBJ1-1
D: -

CDR3: CASSREMGTNEKLFF
DNA: TGTGCCAGCAGTCGGGAAATGGGAACTAATGAAAAACTGTTTTTT
V: TRBV7-9
J: TRBJ1-4
D: -

CDR3: CASSLGDRVYEQYF
DNA: TGTGCCAGCAGTTTAGGGGACAGGGTCTACGAGCAGTACTTC
V: TRBV28
J: TRBJ2-7
D: TRBD1

CDR3: CASSFPGLSYNEQFF
DNA: TGTGCCAGCAGCTTCCCAGGGCTTTCCTACAATGAGCAGTTCTTC
V: TRBV5-6
J: TRBJ2-1
D: -

CDR3: CASSFGLAGGQYF
DNA: TGTGCCAGCAGTTTCGGACTAGCGGGAGGGCAGTACTTC
V: TRBV6-5
J: TRBJ2-7
D: TRBD2

CDR3: CASSPRGSGAYEQYF
DNA: TGTGCCAGCAGCCCTCGGGGTAGCGGGGCCTACGAGCAGTACTTC
V: TRBV9
J: TRBJ2-7
D: TRBD2

CDR3: CASAQRLVRGEQFF
DNA: TGTGCCTCAGCACAGAGACTAGTTAGGGGTGAGCAGTTCTTC
V: TRBV6-5
J: TRBJ2-1
D: -

CDR3: CASSYAEAVDTQYF
DNA: TGTGCCAGCAGTTACGCGGAGGCGGTAGATACGCAGTATTTT
V: TRBV6-6
J: TRBJ2-3
D: -

CDR3: CASSLAAGALGQPQHF
DNA: TGTGCCAGCAGCTTGGCCGCGGGGGCGCTGGGTCAGCCCCAGCATTTT
V: TRBV5-5
J: TRBJ1-5
D: -

CDR3: CASSQREGADTQYF
DNA: TGTGCCAGCAGCCAGCGGGAGGGGGCAGATACGCAGTATTTT
V: TRBV4-2
J: TRBJ2-3
D: TRBD2

CDR3: CASRDSGTGVNTIYF
DNA: TGTGCCAGCAGGGATTCCGGGACAGGGGTAAACACCATATATTTT
V: TRBV7-2
J: TRBJ1-3
D: TRBD1

CDR3: CASSMRGGRAGSYEQYF
DNA: TGTGCCAGTAGTATGAGGGGAGGGCGGGCCGGGTCCTACGAGCAGTACTTC
V: TRBV19
J: TRBJ2-7
D: TRBD2

CDR3: CASRRSGTEAFF
DNA: TGTGCCAGCCGCCGCTCGGGCACTGAAGCTTTCTTT
V: TRBV2
J: TRBJ1-1
D: -

CDR3: CASSPTTGVPNSPLHF
DNA: TGCGCCAGCAGCCCGACGACAGGGGTTCCTAATTCACCCCTCCACTTT
V: TRBV5-1
J: TRBJ1-6
D: TRBD1

CDR3: CASTSVPNYEQYF
DNA: TGTGCCAGCACCTCAGTCCCCAACTACGAGCAGTACTTC
V: TRBV2
J: TRBJ2-7
D: -

CDR3: CASSSSGTGFNEQYF
DNA: TGTGCCAGCAGCTCCTCCGGGACAGGGTTCAACGAGCAGTACTTC
V: TRBV11-3
J: TRBJ2-7
D: TRBD1